Given below is one TCR beta chain in context. The antigen is undetermined. The CDR3 extends over 16 amino acids. Trimming stripped 2 bases from V and 4 bases from J, with 12 bases between. Looked up from germline, CDR1 is MNHNY and CDR2 is SVGAGI (reference sequence). These data come from a study of cytomegalovirus exposure and HLA in healthy donors. Findings of the study overall: The investigators catalogued 150 to 200 TCR beta chains as cytomegalovirus-associated. In an earlier analysis, productive rearrangement rates for most beta V segments clustered near 87% or 30%.

PCR was performed using 60 Vbeta and 13 Jbeta primers. Methods used by the authors: Counted up in a later analysis, unique TCR beta chains came to about 80 million, with about 10 million shared. Profiling relied on immunoSEQ multiplex PCR, and the TCRdb table lists in-frame clones only, not all of them. D and trimming come from the DNA, and the V and J calls and clone size come from that table. Its listing shows some 46,000 clones. V is TRBV6-6 and J is TRBJ2-6; D unresolved. The sequenced sample consisted of PBMCs. The sequence was obtained from a male donor in good health and CMV-seronegative. CDR3 sequence reads: CASSYPPGAGANVLTF. In DNA, the CDR3 is TGTGCCAGCAGTTACCCGCCAGGTGCGGGGGCCAACGTCCTGACTTTC.